This T cell receptor (beta chain) originates from a study of OX40 agonist ivuxolimab in advanced cancers. Repertoires were generated with immunoSEQ multiplex PCR, while TCRdb's copy carries only in-frame clones and drops some. The data hold some 41,000 clones, with roughly 84% observed a single time. This CDR3 spans 13 amino acids. Per germline, CDR1 GTSNPN and CDR2 SVGIG (reference sequence). V gave up 5 bases and J gave up 6 bases, with 13 bases separating them. V usage is TRBV30 and J usage is TRBJ2-2; D is uncertain. Sequenced here: CD4+ or CD8+ T cells sorted from blood, sampled in a trial of the OX40 agonist ivuxolimab. This clonotype was obtained from an adult with an advanced solid tumor such as melanoma, head and neck, liver or kidney cancer. For the CDR3, the DNA is TGTGCCTGGGACCGGGCAGTCGCCGGGGAGCTGTTTTTT. This gives the protein CAWDRAVAGELFF.